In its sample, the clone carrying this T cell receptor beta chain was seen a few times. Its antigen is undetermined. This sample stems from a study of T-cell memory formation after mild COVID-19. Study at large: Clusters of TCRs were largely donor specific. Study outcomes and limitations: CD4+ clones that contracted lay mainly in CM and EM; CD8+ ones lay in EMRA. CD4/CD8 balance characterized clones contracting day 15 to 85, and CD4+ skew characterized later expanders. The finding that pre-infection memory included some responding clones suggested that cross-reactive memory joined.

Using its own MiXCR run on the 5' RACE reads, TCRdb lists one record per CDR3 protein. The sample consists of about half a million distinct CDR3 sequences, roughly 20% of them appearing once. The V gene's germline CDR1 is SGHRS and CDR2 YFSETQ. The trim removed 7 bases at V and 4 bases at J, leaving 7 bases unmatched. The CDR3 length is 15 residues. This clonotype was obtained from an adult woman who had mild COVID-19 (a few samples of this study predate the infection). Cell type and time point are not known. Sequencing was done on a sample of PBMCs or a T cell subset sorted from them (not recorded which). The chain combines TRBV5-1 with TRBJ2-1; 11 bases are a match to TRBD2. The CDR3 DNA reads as TGCGCCAGCGGTCCCGGGACTAGCGGTTACAATGAGCAGTTCTTC. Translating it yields CASGPGTSGYNEQFF. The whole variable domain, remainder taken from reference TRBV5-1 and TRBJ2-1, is KAGVTQTPRYLIKTRGQQVTLSCSPISGHRSVSWYQQTPGQGLQFLFEYFSETQRNKGNFPGRFSGRQFSNSRSEMNVSTLELGDSALYLCASGPGTSGYNEQFFGPGTRLTVL.